This is a list of T cell receptor beta chains from one sample in a study of spatial heterogeneity in lung cancer. TCRdb reprocessed the 5' RACE reads via MiXCR and lists one record per CDR3 protein. The sample consists of about 32,000 distinct CDR3 sequences, roughly 10% of them appearing once. The material sequenced was PBMCs, taken at follow-up. These receptors originate from a female donor with early-stage non-small cell lung cancer. Both conserved end residues are part of each CDR3. A D gene is named only where the DNA matches it firmly. Clone size is shown for a subset of rows, as once, few, many or a class of expanded clone.

. | TRBJ2-1 | TRBV7-2 | many | CASSLVPKPEQFF | TGTGCCAGCAGCTTGGTCCCCAAACCTGAGCAGTTCTTC
. | TRBJ1-1 | TRBV5-1 | . | CASSLGSGEAFF | TGCGCCAGCAGCTTGGGTTCTGGGGAAGCTTTCTTT
. | TRBJ2-5 | TRBV5-4 | . | CASTLDDQETQYF | TGTGCCAGCACGCTCGACGACCAAGAGACCCAGTACTTC
. | TRBJ2-1 | TRBV9 | . | CASSVEATREQFF | TGTGCCAGCAGCGTAGAAGCCACGAGGGAGCAGTTCTTC
. | TRBJ2-2 | TRBV5-1 | few | CASSLTPRGNTGELFF | TGCGCCAGCAGCCTCACTCCCAGGGGTAATACCGGGGAGCTGTTTTTT
. | TRBJ2-3 | TRBV3-1 | . | CASSQDVGVGTDTQYF | TGTGCCAGCAGCCAGGATGTCGGGGTTGGCACAGATACGCAGTATTTT
. | TRBJ1-4 | TRBV29-1 | . | CSGGTSGEKLFF | TGCAGCGGGGGGACGTCGGGTGAAAAACTGTTTTTT
TRBD1 | TRBJ2-1 | TRBV2 | . | CASTPGQGAYNEQFF | TGTGCCAGCACTCCGGGACAGGGGGCTTACAATGAGCAGTTCTTC
. | TRBJ1-2 | TRBV27 | many | CASSLVWGDYYGYTF | TGTGCCAGCAGTTTAGTCTGGGGGGACTACTATGGCTACACCTTC
TRBD1 | TRBJ1-3 | TRBV15 | . | CATSRDRGYSGNTIYF | TGTGCCACCAGCCGCGACAGGGGTTACTCTGGAAACACCATATATTTT
. | TRBJ1-5 | TRBV6-6 | few | CASSRGLNQPQHF | TGTGCCAGCAGCCGGGGTCTCAATCAGCCCCAGCATTTT
. | TRBJ2-6 | TRBV27 | . | CASSSQGFSFTGANVLTF | TGTGCCAGCAGTTCCCAAGGGTTTTCTTTCACTGGGGCCAACGTCCTGACTTTC
TRBD1 | TRBJ2-7 | TRBV2 | many | CASSRDRGRYEQYF | TGTGCCAGCAGCCGGGACAGGGGGCGGTACGAGCAGTACTTC
TRBD2 | TRBJ2-1 | TRBV11-1 | . | CASSLAGEYNEQFF | TGTGCCAGCAGCCTAGCGGGGGAGTACAATGAGCAGTTCTTC
. | TRBJ1-1 | TRBV29-1 | . | CSVVRPMNTEAFF | TGCAGCGTTGTGAGACCGATGAACACTGAAGCTTTCTTT
. | TRBJ1-6 | TRBV2 | few | CASSVFVSNSPLHF | TGTGCCAGCAGTGTGTTCGTTTCTAATTCACCCCTCCACTTT
. | TRBJ2-1 | TRBV28 | . | CASSLSNRNEQFF | TGTGCCAGCAGTTTAAGTAACAGGAATGAGCAGTTCTTC
TRBD1 | TRBJ1-1 | TRBV13 | medium-sized | CASSLQGAGTEAFF | TGTGCCAGCAGCCTTCAGGGGGCAGGAACTGAAGCTTTCTTT
. | TRBJ1-3 | TRBV11-2 | many | CASSFETPNTIYF | TGTGCCAGCAGCTTTGAGACGCCAAACACCATATATTTT
. | TRBJ2-3 | TRBV7-6 | . | CASSFFRGSTDTQYF | TGTGCCAGCAGCTTCTTCAGGGGTAGCACAGATACGCAGTATTTT
TRBD2 | TRBJ2-5 | TRBV5-5 | many | CASSLGIAGGQETQYF | TGTGCCAGCAGCTTGGGAATAGCGGGGGGCCAAGAGACCCAGTACTTC
. | TRBJ2-3 | TRBV27 | many | CASSLNPSGRGADTQYF | TGTGCCAGCAGTTTGAACCCTTCGGGGCGAGGGGCAGATACGCAGTATTTT
TRBD1 | TRBJ1-1 | TRBV7-8 | few | CASSLRDRVTEAFF | TGTGCCAGCAGCTTGAGGGACAGGGTTACTGAAGCTTTCTTT
TRBD1 | TRBJ2-3 | TRBV19 | . | CASNPTGLTDTQYF | TGTGCCAGTAACCCGACAGGGCTCACAGATACGCAGTATTTT
. | TRBJ2-3 | TRBV7-8 | many | CASSPRAGPQYF | TGTGCCAGCAGCCCCCGGGCGGGCCCGCAGTATTTT
TRBD1 | TRBJ1-2 | TRBV5-6 | many | CASSPAGQAGGYTF | TGTGCCAGCAGCCCAGCTGGACAGGCCGGTGGCTACACCTTC
. | TRBJ2-1 | TRBV9 | many | CASSSGGPYNEQFF | TGTGCCAGCAGCTCCGGGGGCCCTTACAATGAGCAGTTCTTC
. | TRBJ2-5 | TRBV7-2 | few | CASSAYQETQYF | TGTGCCAGCAGCGCGTACCAAGAGACCCAGTACTTC
. | TRBJ2-1 | TRBV6-5 | many | CASNREPGDGQQFF | TGTGCCAGCAATCGGGAACCCGGCGACGGTCAGCAGTTCTTC
. | TRBJ1-2 | TRBV28 | . | CASSSGGTSYGYTF | TGTGCCAGCAGTTCCGGGGGGACCAGCTATGGCTACACCTTC
. | TRBJ2-1 | TRBV4-2 | many | CASSPNSDEQFF | TGTGCCAGCAGCCCGAATTCAGATGAGCAGTTCTTC
. | TRBJ1-1 | TRBV29-1 | many | CSVEGRKNTEAFF | TGCAGCGTTGAAGGACGGAAGAACACTGAAGCTTTCTTT
. | TRBJ2-1 | TRBV21-1 | few | CASRGPLSNEQFF | TGTGCCAGCCGGGGACCCCTTTCAAATGAGCAGTTCTTC
TRBD1 | TRBJ1-2 | TRBV7-9 | . | CASSEDRGHGYTF | TGTGCCAGCAGCGAGGACAGGGGGCACGGCTACACCTTC
. | TRBJ1-6 | TRBV18 | many | CASSPSSYNSPLHF | TGTGCCAGCTCACCCAGCTCCTATAATTCACCCCTCCACTTT
. | TRBJ1-1 | TRBV5-1 | . | CASSLAGRSEAFF | TGCGCCAGCAGCTTGGCAGGACGGTCTGAAGCTTTCTTT
. | TRBJ2-5 | TRBV30 | few | CASTPGTLLQETQYF | TGTGCCTCGACCCCCGGGACACTTCTCCAAGAGACCCAGTACTTC
TRBD1 | TRBJ2-7 | TRBV3-1 | many | CASSPGTVNTEQYF | TGTGCCAGCAGCCCCGGGACAGTCAATACGGAGCAGTACTTC
TRBD2 | TRBJ2-7 | TRBV6-1 | . | CASTGLAGSSYEQYF | TGTGCCAGCACCGGACTAGCGGGGAGCTCCTACGAGCAGTACTTC
. | TRBJ2-3 | TRBV7-8 | many | CASSLDGAYTDTQYF | TGTGCCAGCAGCTTAGACGGGGCGTACACAGATACGCAGTATTTT
. | TRBJ2-5 | TRBV6-2/TRBV6-3 | many | CASSYSIPRGEETQYF | TGTGCCAGCAGTTACTCGATCCCTAGAGGGGAAGAGACCCAGTACTTC
. | TRBJ2-7 | TRBV5-1 | . | CASSLGPPAGATYEQYF | TGCGCCAGCAGCTTGGGGCCCCCGGCGGGGGCGACCTACGAGCAGTACTTC
. | TRBJ2-3 | TRBV29-1 | . | CSVGQRTDTQYF | TGCAGCGTTGGGCAACGCACAGATACGCAGTATTTT
. | TRBJ1-1 | TRBV5-1 | many | CASSLVRGRDTEAFF | TGCGCCAGCAGCTTGGTTCGGGGAAGGGACACTGAAGCTTTCTTT
. | TRBJ1-1 | TRBV6-2/TRBV6-3 | . | CASSLYRTANTEAFF | TGTGCCAGCAGTCTATACCGGACAGCAAACACTGAAGCTTTCTTT
. | TRBJ2-1 | TRBV28 | many | CASNKPRRDGAEQFF | TGTGCCAGCAACAAACCCCGCAGGGATGGAGCTGAGCAGTTCTTC
TRBD2 | TRBJ2-3 | TRBV28 | few | CASSSATSGGLKIAQYF | TGTGCCAGCAGTTCCGCTACTAGCGGGGGGTTGAAAATCGCGCAGTATTTT
TRBD2 | TRBJ2-1 | TRBV7-3 | many | CASSLLAGDLYNEQFF | TGTGCCAGCAGCCTACTAGCGGGGGACCTCTACAATGAGCAGTTCTTC
. | TRBJ2-3 | TRBV6-5 | . | CASRTDRSTDTQYF | TGTGCCAGCAGAACCGACAGGAGCACAGATACGCAGTATTTT
. | TRBJ2-3 | TRBV5-1 | many | CASSLWGPADTQYF | TGCGCCAGCAGCCTATGGGGGCCAGCCGATACGCAGTATTTT
TRBD1 | TRBJ1-4 | TRBV12-3/TRBV12-4 | many | CASSLGTGGEKLFF | TGTGCCAGCAGTTTAGGCACAGGGGGTGAAAAACTGTTTTTT
. | TRBJ1-2 | TRBV29-1 | few | CSVIQGNYGYTF | TGCAGCGTTATACAGGGCAACTATGGCTACACCTTC
TRBD2 | TRBJ2-5 | TRBV19 | . | CASSRLAVPQETQYF | TGTGCCAGTAGTCGTCTAGCGGTCCCCCAAGAGACCCAGTACTTC
TRBD1 | TRBJ1-5 | TRBV5-6 | many | CASRKQGEGNQPQHF | TGTGCCAGCAGGAAACAGGGGGAAGGCAATCAGCCCCAGCATTTT
. | TRBJ2-3 | TRBV7-2 | many | CASSSSTDTQYF | TGTGCCAGCAGCTCGAGCACAGATACGCAGTATTTT
TRBD2 | TRBJ2-7 | TRBV5-5 | many | CASSNGLAVSYEQYF | TGTGCCAGCAGCAATGGACTAGCGGTCTCCTACGAGCAGTACTTC
TRBD1 | TRBJ2-7 | TRBV5-1 | many | CASSTRQGSYEQYF | TGCGCCAGCAGCACCCGACAGGGCTCCTACGAGCAGTACTTC
. | TRBJ2-1 | TRBV12-3/TRBV12-4 | many | CASSLRGARSYNEQFF | TGTGCCAGCAGTTTACGGGGGGCGAGATCCTACAATGAGCAGTTCTTC
TRBD1 | TRBJ1-2 | TRBV5-1 | many | CASSVRQGADYGYTF | TGCGCCAGCAGCGTCAGGCAGGGGGCCGATTATGGCTACACCTTC
. | TRBJ2-1 | TRBV28 | many | CASNMDGSYNEQFF | TGTGCCAGCAACATGGACGGCTCCTACAATGAGCAGTTCTTC